One TCR beta chain is described in this entry. This sample is drawn from a study of neoadjuvant anti-PD-1 for oral cavity cancer. About the study: Most patients had three to four biweekly doses of 3 mg/kg nivolumab before resection.

TCRdb's copy holds only in-frame clones and misses some; the assay was immunoSEQ multiplex PCR. The sample holds roughly 13,000 clones; about 65% are singletons and the top ten take around 2.4%. The V gene's germline CDR1 is SGHRS and CDR2 YFSETQ. The V and J ends lost 0 bases and 5 bases respectively, with 15 bases between them. The CDR3 is 16 residues long. The patients had HPV-negative, locally advanced oral cavity squamous cell carcinoma. Analysis of PBMCs was direct, with no culture step. The V call is TRBV5-1, the J call TRBJ2-1, with D possibly matching TRBD1 (5 bases). The sample consisted of PBMCs, taken before nivolumab (anti-PD-1) treatment. This TCR was sampled from a person aged 40 to 85 with oral cavity squamous cell carcinoma. CDR3 coding DNA: TGCGCCAGCAGCTTGGGGCAGTTCAGGGATAACAATGAGCAGTTCTTC. This sequence encodes CASSLGQFRDNNEQFF.